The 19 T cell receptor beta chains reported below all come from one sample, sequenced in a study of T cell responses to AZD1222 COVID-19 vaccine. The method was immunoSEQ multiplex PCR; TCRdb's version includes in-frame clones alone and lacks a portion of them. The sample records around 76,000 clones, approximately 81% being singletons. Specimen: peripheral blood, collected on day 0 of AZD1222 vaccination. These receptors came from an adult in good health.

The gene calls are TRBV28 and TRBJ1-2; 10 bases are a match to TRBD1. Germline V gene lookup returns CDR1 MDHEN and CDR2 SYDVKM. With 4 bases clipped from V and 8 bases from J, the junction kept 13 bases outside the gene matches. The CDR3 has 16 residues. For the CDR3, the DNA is TGTGCCAGCAGTTCAGTCAGGGGACAGGGGAGGAGGGGCTACACCTTC. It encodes CASSSVRGQGRRGYTF.

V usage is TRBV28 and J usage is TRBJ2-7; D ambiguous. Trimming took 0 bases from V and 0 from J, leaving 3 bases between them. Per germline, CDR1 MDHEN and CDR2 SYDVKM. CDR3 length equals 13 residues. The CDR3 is CASSLWSSYEQYF. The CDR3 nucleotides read TGTGCCAGCAGTTTATGGTCCTCCTACGAGCAGTACTTC.

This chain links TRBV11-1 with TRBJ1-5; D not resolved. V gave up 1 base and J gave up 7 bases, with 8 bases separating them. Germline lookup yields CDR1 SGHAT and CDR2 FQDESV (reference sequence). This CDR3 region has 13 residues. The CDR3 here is CASSLETEQPQHF. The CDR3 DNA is TGTGCCAGCAGCTTAGAAACGGAGCAGCCCCAGCATTTT. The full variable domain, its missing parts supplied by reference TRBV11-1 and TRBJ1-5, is EAEVAQSPRYKITEKSQAVAFWCDPISGHATLYWYRQILGQGPELLVQFQDESVVDDSQLPKDRFSAERLKGVDSTLKIQPAELGDSAMYLCASSLETEQPQHFGDGTRLSIL.

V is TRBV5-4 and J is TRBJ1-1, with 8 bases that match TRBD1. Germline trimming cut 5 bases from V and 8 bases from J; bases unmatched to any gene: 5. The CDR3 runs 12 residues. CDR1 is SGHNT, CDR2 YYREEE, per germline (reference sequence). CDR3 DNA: TGTGCCAGCAGAGCAACAGGGGGGGAAGCTTTCTTT. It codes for CASRATGGEAFF. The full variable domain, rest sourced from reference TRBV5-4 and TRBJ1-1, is ETGVTQSPTHLIKTRGQQVTLRCSSQSGHNTVSWYQQALGQGPQFIFQYYREEENGRGNFPPRFSGLQFPNYSSELNVNALELDDSALYLCASRATGGEAFFGQGTRLTVV.

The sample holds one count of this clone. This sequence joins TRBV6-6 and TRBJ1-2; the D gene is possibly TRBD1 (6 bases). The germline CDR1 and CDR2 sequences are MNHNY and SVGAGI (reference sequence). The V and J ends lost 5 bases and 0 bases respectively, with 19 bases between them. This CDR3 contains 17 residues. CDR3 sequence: CASSLSGAPRSNYGYTF. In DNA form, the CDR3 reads TGTGCCAGCAGTCTCTCAGGGGCACCCCGATCTAACTATGGCTACACCTTC.

The CDR3, as DNA: TGTGCCAGTAGTAGCAAGGGAGGCTATGGCTACACCTTC. Translated, it gives CASSSKGGYGYTF. The gene calls are TRBV19 and TRBJ1-2; D ambiguous. Per the germline V gene, CDR1 is LNHDA and CDR2 is SQIVND (reference sequence). Trimming removed 4 bases at V and 4 bases at J, with 10 bases between. CDR3 length equals 13 residues.

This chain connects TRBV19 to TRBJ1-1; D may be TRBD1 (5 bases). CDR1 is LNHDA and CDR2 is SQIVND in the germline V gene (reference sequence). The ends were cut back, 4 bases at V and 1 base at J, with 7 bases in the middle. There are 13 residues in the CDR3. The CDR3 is CASSSTGNTEAFF. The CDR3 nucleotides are TGTGCCAGTAGTAGTACAGGGAACACTGAAGCTTTCTTT. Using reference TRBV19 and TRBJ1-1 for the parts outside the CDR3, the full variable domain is DGGITQSPKYLFRKEGQNVTLSCEQNLNHDAMYWYRQDPGQGLRLIYYSQIVNDFQKGDIAEGYSVSREKKESFPLTVTSAQKNPTAFYLCASSSTGNTEAFFGQGTRLTVV.

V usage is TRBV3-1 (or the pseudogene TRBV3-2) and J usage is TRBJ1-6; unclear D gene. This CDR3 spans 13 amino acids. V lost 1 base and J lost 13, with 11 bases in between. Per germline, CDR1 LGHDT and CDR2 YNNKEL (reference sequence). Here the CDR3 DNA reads TGTGCCAGCAGCCAAGGGGGAGGGAGTCCCCTCCACTTT. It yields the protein CASSQGGGSPLHF.

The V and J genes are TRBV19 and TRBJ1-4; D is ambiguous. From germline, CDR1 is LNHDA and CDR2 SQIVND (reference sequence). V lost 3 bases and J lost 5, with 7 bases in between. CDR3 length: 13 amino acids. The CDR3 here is CASSIAGNEKLFF. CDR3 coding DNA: TGTGCCAGTAGTATCGCGGGGAATGAAAAACTGTTTTTT.

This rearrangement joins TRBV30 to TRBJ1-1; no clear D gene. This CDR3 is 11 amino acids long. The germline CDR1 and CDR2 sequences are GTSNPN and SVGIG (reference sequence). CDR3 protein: CAWVLNTEAFF. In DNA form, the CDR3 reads TGTGCATGGGTCTTAAACACTGAAGCTTTCTTT.

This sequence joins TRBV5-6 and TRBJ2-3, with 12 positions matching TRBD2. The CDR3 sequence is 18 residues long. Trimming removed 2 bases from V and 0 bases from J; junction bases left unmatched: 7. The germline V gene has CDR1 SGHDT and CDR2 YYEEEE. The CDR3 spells CASSFEGLAGFSTDTQYF. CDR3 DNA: TGTGCCAGCAGCTTTGAAGGACTAGCGGGATTTAGCACAGATACGCAGTATTTT.

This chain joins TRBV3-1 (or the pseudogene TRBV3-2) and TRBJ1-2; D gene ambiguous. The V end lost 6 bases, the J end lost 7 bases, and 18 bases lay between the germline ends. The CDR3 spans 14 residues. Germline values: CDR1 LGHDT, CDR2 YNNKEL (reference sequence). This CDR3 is CASRRSERRGGYTF. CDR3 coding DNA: TGTGCCAGCAGAAGGTCCGAGCGGCGGGGTGGCTACACCTTC.

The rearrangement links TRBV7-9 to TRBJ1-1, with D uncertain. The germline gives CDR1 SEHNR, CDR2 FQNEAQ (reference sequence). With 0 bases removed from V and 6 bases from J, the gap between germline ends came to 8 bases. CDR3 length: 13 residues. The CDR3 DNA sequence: TGTGCCAGCAGCTTAGCGGGCCAGCCTGAAGCTTTCTTT. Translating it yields CASSLAGQPEAFF.

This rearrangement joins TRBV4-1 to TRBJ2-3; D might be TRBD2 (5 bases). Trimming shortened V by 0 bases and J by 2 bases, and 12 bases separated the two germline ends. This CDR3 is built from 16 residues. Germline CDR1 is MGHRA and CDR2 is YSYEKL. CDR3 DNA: TGCGCCAGCAGCCAAGATCTTCGGAGGTTCACAGATACGCAGTATTTT. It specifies CASSQDLRRFTDTQYF.

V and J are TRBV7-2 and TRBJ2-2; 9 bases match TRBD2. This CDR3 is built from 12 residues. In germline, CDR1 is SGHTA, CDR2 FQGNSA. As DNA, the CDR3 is TGTGGCGGGGGGGCGAACACCGGGGAGCTGTTTTTT. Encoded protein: CGGGANTGELFF.

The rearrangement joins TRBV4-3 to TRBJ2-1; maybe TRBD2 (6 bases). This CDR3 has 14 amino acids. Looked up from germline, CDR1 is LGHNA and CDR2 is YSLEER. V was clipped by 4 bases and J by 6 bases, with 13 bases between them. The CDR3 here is CASSLLLGGNEQFF. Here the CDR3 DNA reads TGCGCCAGCAGCCTCTTACTGGGAGGCAATGAGCAGTTCTTC.

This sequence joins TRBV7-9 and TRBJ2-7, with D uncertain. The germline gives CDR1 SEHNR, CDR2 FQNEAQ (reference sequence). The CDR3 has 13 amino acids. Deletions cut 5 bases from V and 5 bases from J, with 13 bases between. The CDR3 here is CASSPIVSHEQYF. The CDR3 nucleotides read TGTGCCAGCAGCCCCATAGTTAGCCACGAGCAGTACTTC.

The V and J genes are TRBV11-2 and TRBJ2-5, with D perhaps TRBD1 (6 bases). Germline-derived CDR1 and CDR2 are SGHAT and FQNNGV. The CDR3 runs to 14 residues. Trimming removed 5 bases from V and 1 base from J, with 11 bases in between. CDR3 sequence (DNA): TGTGCCAGCAGCCGCGGACAGAGCCAAGAGACCCAGTACTTC. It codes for CASSRGQSQETQYF.

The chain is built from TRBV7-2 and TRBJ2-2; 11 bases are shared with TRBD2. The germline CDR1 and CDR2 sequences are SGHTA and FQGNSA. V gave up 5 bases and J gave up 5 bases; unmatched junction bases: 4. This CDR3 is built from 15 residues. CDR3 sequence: CASSLGTSGTGELFF. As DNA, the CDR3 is TGTGCCAGCAGCCTCGGGACTAGCGGTACCGGGGAGCTGTTTTTT. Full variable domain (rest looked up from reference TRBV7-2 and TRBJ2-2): GAGVSQSPSNKVTEKGKDVELRCDPISGHTALYWYRQSLGQGLEFLIYFQGNSAPDKSGLPSDRFSAERTGGSVSTLTIQRTQQEDSAVYLCASSLGTSGTGELFFGEGSRLTVL.